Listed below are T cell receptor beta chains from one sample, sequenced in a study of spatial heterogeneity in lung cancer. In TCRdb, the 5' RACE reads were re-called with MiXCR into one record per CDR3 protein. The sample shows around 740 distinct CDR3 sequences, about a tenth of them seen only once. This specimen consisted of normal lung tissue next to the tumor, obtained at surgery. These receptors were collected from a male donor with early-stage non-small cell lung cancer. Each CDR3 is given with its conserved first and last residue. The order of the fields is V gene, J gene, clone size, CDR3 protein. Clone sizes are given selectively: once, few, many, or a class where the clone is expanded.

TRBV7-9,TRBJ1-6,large,CASSEGLHNSPLHF
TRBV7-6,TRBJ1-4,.,CASSQTKDGKLFF
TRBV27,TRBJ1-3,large,CASSDRFENTIYF
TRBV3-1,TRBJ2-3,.,CASGGGELRKITDTQYF
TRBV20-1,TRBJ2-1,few,CSASGTGKFNEQFF
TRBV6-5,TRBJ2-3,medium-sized,CASSRTRETQYF
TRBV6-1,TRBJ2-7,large,CASSSRTDYVEQYF
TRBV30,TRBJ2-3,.,CAWSSLAGAGDTQYF
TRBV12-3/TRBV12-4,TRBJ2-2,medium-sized,CASSGQAGELFF
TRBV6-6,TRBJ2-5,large,CASSHRDLQETQYF
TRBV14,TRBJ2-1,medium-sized,CASSQAWTDSSYNEQFF
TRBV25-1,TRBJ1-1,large,CASSESGMNTEAFF
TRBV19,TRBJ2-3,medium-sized,CASSLDRASTDTQYF
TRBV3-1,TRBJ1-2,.,CASSQTVANYGYTF
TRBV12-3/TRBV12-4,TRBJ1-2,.,CASSLNQGNYGYTF
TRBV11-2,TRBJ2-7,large,CASSPDRGHREQYF
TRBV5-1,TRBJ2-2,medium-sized,CASSTGQPANTGELFF
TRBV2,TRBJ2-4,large,CASSDVGNIQYF